This is a list of T cell receptor beta chains from one sample in a study of a mutant IDH1 vaccine in newly diagnosed glioma. For these receptors, no antigen is known. TCRdb's table, derived via immunoSEQ multiplex PCR, lists solely in-frame clones and lacks some. This sample has about 90,000 clones, with just under 90% found just once. The sample consisted of PBMCs, taken from a glioma patient whose treatment included an IDH1 peptide vaccine. Source of these receptors: a woman aged 45-65 years with glioma. CDR3s include the opening cysteine and the closing phenylalanine or tryptophan. A D gene is named only where the DNA matches it firmly. Expanded clones are given a class, and other clones once, few, many or no size at all.

CDR3 DNA	CDR3 protein	D gene	clone size	V gene	J gene
TGTGCCAGCATCAAGGGACAGGTGTCCTTCTACGAGCAGTACTTC	CASIKGQVSFYEQYF	TRBD1	NA	TRBV25-1	TRBJ2-7
TGTGCCAGCAGCCCAGGGACAAATATTGAAGCTTTCTTT	CASSPGTNIEAFF	NA	NA	TRBV5-5	TRBJ1-1
TGCGCCAGCAGTGAAGATGGCTATGAGCAGTTCTTC	CASSEDGYEQFF	NA	once	TRBV10-2	TRBJ2-1
TGTGCCAGCAGCCCGGGCAGGGGGCTGGCTGGAAACACCATATATTTT	CASSPGRGLAGNTIYF	TRBD1	NA	TRBV7-9	TRBJ1-3
TGTGCCAGCAGTTCCCGCGGACTAGCATCCTACGAGCAGTACTTC	CASSSRGLASYEQYF	TRBD2	NA	TRBV27	TRBJ2-7
TGTGCCAGCAGTCTCGGGAGCTCCTACGAGCAGTACTTC	CASSLGSSYEQYF	NA	NA	TRBV6-5	TRBJ2-7
TGCGCCAGCAGCTTGGGAGGGGCGCCCCAAGAGACCCAGTACTTC	CASSLGGAPQETQYF	NA	once	TRBV5-1	TRBJ2-5
TGTGCCAGCAGCCGGGGACAGGGCCCCTCTGGAAACACCATATATTTT	CASSRGQGPSGNTIYF	TRBD1	NA	TRBV9	TRBJ1-3
TGCGCCAGCAAACTAGCGGGGGCCCCATGGGAGCAGTACTTC	CASKLAGAPWEQYF	TRBD2	NA	TRBV5-1	TRBJ2-7
TGTGCCACATGGGAGTGGGAGACAGATACGCAGTATTTT	CATWEWETDTQYF	NA	NA	TRBV11-2	TRBJ2-3
TGTGCCAGCAGCATCGGACAGGGCACCGAGCAGTACTTC	CASSIGQGTEQYF	TRBD1	once	TRBV9	TRBJ2-7
TGCAGCGTTGAAGGAACAGGGGATTTTTTTTATGGCTACACCTTC	CSVEGTGDFFYGYTF	TRBD1	NA	TRBV29-1	TRBJ1-2
TGCGCCAGCAGCTTGGAGGGGACAGGGGGAGAGACCCAGTACTTC	CASSLEGTGGETQYF	TRBD1	NA	TRBV5-1	TRBJ2-5
TGCGCCAGCAGCTTCGGACTAGCGGGAGCCTACAATGAGCAGTTCTTC	CASSFGLAGAYNEQFF	TRBD2	NA	TRBV5-1	TRBJ2-1
TGTGCTAGTGGTTTGGTACAATTTCCGGGAACAGGGAGCCCGAAACAGCCCCAGCATTTT	CASGLVQFPGTGSPKQPQHF	NA	once	TRBV12-5	TRBJ1-5
TGCGCCAGCAGCTTGAGTGGTGAAGAGACCCAGTACTTC	CASSLSGEETQYF	NA	NA	TRBV5-1	TRBJ2-5
TGCAGCGTGGGGCACCTGGACAGTCCATGGGGTTCCGAGCAGTACTTC	CSVGHLDSPWGSEQYF	NA	NA	TRBV29-1	TRBJ2-7
TGTGCCAGCAGTGGGAATCAGGGCGTGCTCTCTGGAAACACCATATATTTT	CASSGNQGVLSGNTIYF	NA	NA	TRBV6-1	TRBJ1-3
TGTGCCAGTAGTATCAGAACAGGGTCCTACGAGCAGTACTTC	CASSIRTGSYEQYF	NA	NA	TRBV19	TRBJ2-7
TGTGCCAGCAGCTCTAGCGGGAGGGGTTACAATGAGCAGTTCTTC	CASSSSGRGYNEQFF	TRBD2	NA	TRBV11-2	TRBJ2-1
TGTGCCAGCAGGACCGGGCCATACAATGAGCAGTTCTTC	CASRTGPYNEQFF	NA	NA	TRBV27	TRBJ2-1
TGTGCCAGCAGCCCCCAGGGAGGATCCCCCGAGCAGTACTTC	CASSPQGGSPEQYF	NA	NA	TRBV7-2	TRBJ2-7
TGTGCCAGCAGCTATTCAGTCTATGGCTACACCTTC	CASSYSVYGYTF	NA	NA	TRBV5-6	TRBJ1-2
TGTGCCAGCATGAGCACCGGGGAGCTGTTTTTT	CASMSTGELFF	NA	NA	TRBV6-5	TRBJ2-2
TGTGCTAGTGGCCACATGAGCGGGTCGACCTACGAGCAGTACTTC	CASGHMSGSTYEQYF	NA	NA	TRBV12-5	TRBJ2-7
TGTGCCAGCAGCGCCCTCGGGTTGGACACTGAAGCTTTCTTT	CASSALGLDTEAFF	NA	NA	TRBV7-8	TRBJ1-1
TGTGCCAGCAGTGACTCTGGAGGGAACACTGAAGCTTTCTTT	CASSDSGGNTEAFF	NA	NA	TRBV6-4	TRBJ1-1
TGCGCCAGCAGCTGGGCGATAGGCCGAAATTACAATGAGCAGTTCTTC	CASSWAIGRNYNEQFF	NA	NA	TRBV5-1	TRBJ2-1
TGTGCCAGCAGCTTAGAGGGAGGGAACACTGAAGCTTTCTTT	CASSLEGGNTEAFF	NA	NA	TRBV11-2	TRBJ1-1
TGTGCCTGGAGTTCTACTTCCTACAATGAGCAGTTCTTC	CAWSSTSYNEQFF	NA	NA	TRBV30	TRBJ2-1
TGTGCCAGCACCAAGGACAGGGGGACTTCCTACGAGCAGTACTTC	CASTKDRGTSYEQYF	TRBD1	NA	TRBV11-2	TRBJ2-7
TGCGCCAGCAGCGCCGTCAATATGGTAGTATATGAAAAACTGTTTTTT	CASSAVNMVVYEKLFF	NA	NA	TRBV4-1	TRBJ1-4
TGTGCCAGCGGGGAAAACCGGGACACAGGCTACGAGCAGTACTTC	CASGENRDTGYEQYF	NA	NA	TRBV2	TRBJ2-7
TGCAGCGCAGGACCGAGCTCTGGGGCCAACGTCCTGACTTTC	CSAGPSSGANVLTF	NA	NA	TRBV29-1	TRBJ2-6
TGTGCCAGCAGTTTTCGACAGTATAGCGGGAAACCGTCCCTGGGTGAGCAGTTCTTC	CASSFRQYSGKPSLGEQFF	TRBD2	few	TRBV28	TRBJ2-1
TGTGCCAGCAGCGTCTTAAGGGGCGATGAGCAGTTCTTC	CASSVLRGDEQFF	NA	NA	TRBV7-8	TRBJ2-1
TGTGCCAGCAGCTTCAACAGGGGGCGTGAGACCCAGTACTTC	CASSFNRGRETQYF	TRBD1	once	TRBV11-2	TRBJ2-5
TGTGCCTTGGACAGGGGCGTGTTTGGCTACACCTTC	CALDRGVFGYTF	TRBD1	few	TRBV30	TRBJ1-2
TGTGCCAGCAGCCCACAACTAGCGGGGGGAGAGACCCAGTACTTC	CASSPQLAGGETQYF	TRBD2	NA	TRBV14	TRBJ2-5
TGTGCCACCAGCAGAGATCCAAGGGGTTCCTATGGCTACACCTTC	CATSRDPRGSYGYTF	NA	NA	TRBV15	TRBJ1-2
TGTGCCTCGGGGGGCGGGAGGGCCCCCTACGAGCAGTACTTC	CASGGGRAPYEQYF	TRBD2	NA	TRBV10-3	TRBJ2-7
TGTGCCAGTACCATGACGAGCAATCAGCCCCAGCATTTT	CASTMTSNQPQHF	NA	NA	TRBV19	TRBJ1-5
TGTGCCAGCTCACGAAGCGGTTCGAACACCGGGGAGCTGTTTTTT	CASSRSGSNTGELFF	NA	NA	TRBV18	TRBJ2-2
TGTGCCAGCAGTTTTTTTCCCGGGACTTCTAGCACAGATACGCAGTATTTT	CASSFFPGTSSTDTQYF	NA	NA	TRBV27	TRBJ2-3
TGCGCCAGCACCCTCAGGGGCCACGGGGAGCTGTTTTTT	CASTLRGHGELFF	NA	NA	TRBV5-1	TRBJ2-2
TGTGCCAGCAGTAAAAACAGGGACCGCGAAAAACTGTTTTTT	CASSKNRDREKLFF	NA	few	TRBV6-6	TRBJ1-4
TGCGCCAGCAGCTCACTGACAGGGGGGGACACCATATATTTT	CASSSLTGGDTIYF	TRBD1	NA	TRBV5-1	TRBJ1-3
TGCGCCAGCAGTGGACAAGCGGGAGGGAACAATGAGCAGTTCTTC	CASSGQAGGNNEQFF	TRBD2	NA	TRBV10-1	TRBJ2-1
TGTGCCAGCAGTTCCTACCGGGTTACCACAGATACGCAGTATTTT	CASSSYRVTTDTQYF	NA	NA	TRBV27	TRBJ2-3
TGTGCCAGCAGTTCCGGCACAGATACGCGGTATTTT	CASSSGTDTRYF	NA	NA	TRBV27	TRBJ2-3
TGCGCCAGCAGCGTGACACTAAATGAAAAACTGTTTTTT	CASSVTLNEKLFF	NA	few	TRBV5-1	TRBJ1-4
TGTGCCAGCAGTGATCCGACAGGGAAAGGAGGCTACACCTTC	CASSDPTGKGGYTF	TRBD1	NA	TRBV2	TRBJ1-2
TGTGCCAGCAGTAATAATGCAGGGCAGCAGTACTTC	CASSNNAGQQYF	NA	NA	TRBV28	TRBJ2-7
TGTGCCAGCAGTCCCCGACAGGGAGATCAGCCCCAGCATTTT	CASSPRQGDQPQHF	TRBD1	NA	TRBV27	TRBJ1-5